These 32 T cell receptor beta chains originate from one sample sequenced in a study of blood T cell repertoires in COVID-19. The table came from immunoSEQ multiplex PCR; TCRdb's copy has only in-frame clones and leaves some out. Of fewer than 300,000 clones in the sample, approximately 87% are singletons; the top ten hold approximately 2.6%. The sequencing sample was made of peripheral blood. The receptors come from a woman in her 70s with active or convalescent COVID-19.

This clone was found a few times. V gene TRBV30 combines with J gene TRBJ1-5; D ambiguous. This CDR3 region has 13 residues. Trimming took 2 bases from V and 5 from J, leaving 10 bases between them. The germline V gene has CDR1 GTSNPN and CDR2 SVGIG (reference sequence). The CDR3 loop is CAWSIFGDQPQHF. DNA for the CDR3: TGTGCCTGGAGTATCTTCGGGGATCAGCCCCAGCATTTT.

CDR3 nucleotides: TGTGCCAGCAGCTCTCCCCCGGGACTAGCGGGAACCGGGGAGCTGTTTTTT. This gives the protein CASSSPPGLAGTGELFF. The gene calls are TRBV7-9 and TRBJ2-2, with 13 nucleotides matching TRBD2. After removal of 4 bases from V and 5 bases from J, the junction contained 7 bases not matched to a gene. CDR3 length: 17 amino acids. The germline gives CDR1 SEHNR, CDR2 FQNEAQ (reference sequence).

The rearrangement uses TRBV5-1 and TRBJ2-3; D possibly corresponds to TRBD2 (5 bases). The CDR3 length is 12 residues. CDR1 is SGHRS and CDR2 is YFSETQ in the germline V gene. Trimming pared 3 bases from V and 5 bases from J, leaving 7 bases between. CDR3 DNA: TGCGCCAGCAGCTCCGAGGGAGATACGCAGTATTTT. This sequence encodes CASSSEGDTQYF.

This clone has only one observation. V and J are TRBV11-1 and TRBJ2-3, with 10 bases matching TRBD1. This CDR3 spans 13 amino acids. V gave up 3 bases and J gave up 6 bases; unmatched junction bases: 0. The germline CDR1 and CDR2 sequences are SGHAT and FQDESV (reference sequence). CDR3 amino acids: CASSLGQGDTQYF. As DNA, the CDR3 is TGTGCCAGCAGCTTGGGACAGGGGGATACGCAGTATTTT.

In this sample, this clone turned up once. The chain uses TRBV19 and TRBJ1-2; TRBD1 matches 7 bases. Per the germline V gene, CDR1 is LNHDA and CDR2 is SQIVND (reference sequence). The junction had 14 bases not matched to a gene; V was cut back by 6 bases and J by 4 bases. The CDR3 spans 16 residues. CDR3 nucleotides: TGTGCCAGTAGGAGCCTCGGACAGGCCGGTTTCTATGGCTACACCTTC. Translating it yields CASRSLGQAGFYGYTF.

The chain couples TRBV11-2 to TRBJ2-3; 10 bases map to TRBD1. Germline V gives CDR1 SGHAT, CDR2 FQNNGV. The CDR3 is 16 amino acids. J lost 4 bases, V lost 4 bases, and 8 bases had no gene match. The CDR3 nucleotides are TGTGCCAGCAGCTCCCGACAGGGGGCTTTAGCAGATACGCAGTATTTT. It encodes CASSSRQGALADTQYF.

The genes are TRBV28 and TRBJ1-2; D may be TRBD1 (5 bases). The CDR3 runs 15 residues. Trimming stripped 4 bases from V and 5 bases from J, with 17 bases between. Germline lookup yields CDR1 MDHEN and CDR2 SYDVKM. CDR3 residues: CASSSLSAGQYGYTF. The CDR3 nucleotides are TGTGCCAGCAGTTCCCTGTCGGCAGGGCAGTATGGCTACACCTTC.

The chain uses TRBV3-1 (or the pseudogene TRBV3-2) and TRBJ2-2; D may be TRBD2 (6 bases). Looked up from germline, CDR1 is LGHDT and CDR2 is YNNKEL (reference sequence). V was cut by 0 bases and J by 6 bases, with 11 bases left in between. This CDR3 has 15 amino acids. The CDR3 spells CASSQEGLRAGELFF. In nucleotides, the CDR3 is TGTGCCAGCAGCCAAGAGGGACTCCGGGCCGGGGAGCTGTTTTTT.

This clone was recorded only once. V and J are TRBV7-2 and TRBJ1-3, with unresolved D. Between the trimmed V and J ends, which lost 0 bases and 4 bases, there was a span of 7 bases. Germline loops: CDR1 SGHTA, CDR2 FQGNSA. The CDR3 runs 14 residues. The CDR3 sequence is CASSLAFRGNTIYF. The CDR3 nucleotides read TGTGCCAGCAGCTTAGCGTTTCGGGGAAACACCATATATTTT.

This clone was seen a handful of times. The V call is TRBV5-1, the J call TRBJ1-4; 8 positions match TRBD1. CDR3 length equals 15 residues. Germline values: CDR1 SGHRS, CDR2 YFSETQ. V lost 1 base and J lost 8; bases outside the gene matches: 7. The CDR3 sequence: CASSLYRGEEEKLFF. Here the CDR3 DNA reads TGCGCCAGCAGCTTGTACAGGGGGGAGGAAGAAAAACTGTTTTTT.

The chain links TRBV5-1 to TRBJ2-5; a weak D match, TRBD1 (5 bases). Germline CDR1 SGHRS, CDR2 YFSETQ. The CDR3 consists of 14 residues. Trimming stripped 4 bases from V and 1 base from J, with 11 bases between. The CDR3 nucleotides read TGCGCCAGCAGCCAACAGGTTCCCCAAGAGACCCAGTACTTC. Residues: CASSQQVPQETQYF.

The chain couples TRBV28 to TRBJ1-3; 7 nucleotides align to TRBD1. The germline gives CDR1 MDHEN, CDR2 SYDVKM. The ends lost 6 bases at V and 15 bases at J; junction bases unmatched: 8. This CDR3 comprises 11 residues. CDR3 nucleotide sequence: TGTGCCAGCAGCCTCCGGGACAGCCAATATTTT. Its translation is CASSLRDSQYF. Full variable domain (remainder filled in from reference TRBV28 and TRBJ1-3): DVKVTQSSRYLVKRTGEKVFLECVQDMDHENMFWYRQDPGLGLRLIYFSYDVKMKEKGDIPEGYSVSREKKERFSLILESASTNQTSMYLCASSLRDSQYFGEGSWLTVV.

This chain links TRBV28 with TRBJ1-2, with D tentatively TRBD1 (6 bases). This CDR3 spans 14 amino acids. V lost 6 bases, J lost 0 bases, and 11 bases lay in between. CDR1 is MDHEN and CDR2 is SYDVKM in the germline V gene. The CDR3, as DNA: TGTGCCAGCAGCCAACAGGGAGCTAACTATGGCTACACCTTC. It is translated as CASSQQGANYGYTF.

V usage is TRBV14 and J usage is TRBJ1-6, with D maybe TRBD1 (6 bases). Trimming shortened V by 1 base and J by 9 bases, and 16 bases separated the two germline ends. The CDR3 is 16 residues long. From germline, CDR1 is SGHDN and CDR2 FVKESK. DNA of the CDR3: TGTGCCAGCAGCCAAGTGATTGGACAGTTGTCTTCACCCCTCCACTTT. Its protein product is CASSQVIGQLSSPLHF. The variable domain in full, completed from reference TRBV14 and TRBJ1-6, reads EAGVTQFPSHSVIEKGQTVTLRCDPISGHDNLYWYRRVMGKEIKFLLHFVKESKQDESGMPNNRFLAERTGGTYSTLKVQPAELEDSGVYFCASSQVIGQLSSPLHFGNGTRLTVT.

The chain uses TRBV27 and TRBJ2-3; tentatively, D is TRBD1 (5 bases). The CDR3 is 12 residues long. The germline CDR1 and CDR2 sequences are MNHEY and SMNVEV (reference sequence). V lost 3 bases to trimming and J lost 12 bases, with 13 bases between them. CDR3 nucleotides: TGTGCCAGCAGTTTTAACGACAGAGCACAGTATTTT. Residues: CASSFNDRAQYF.

The chain couples TRBV11-2 to TRBJ1-2; unclear D gene. V gave up 5 bases and J gave up 0 bases, with 10 bases separating them. The CDR3 contains 14 residues. Germline assignment: CDR1 SGHAT and CDR2 FQNNGV. The CDR3 is CASSAYGTNYGYTF. CDR3 nucleotides: TGTGCCAGCAGCGCATACGGGACTAACTATGGCTACACCTTC.

The rearrangement links TRBV5-6 to TRBJ2-7, with 9 bases fitting TRBD1. CDR3 length: 15 residues. The germline V gene has CDR1 SGHDT and CDR2 YYEEEE. V shed 4 bases and J 2 bases; nucleotides not matched to a gene: 7. Written as DNA, the CDR3 is TGTGCCAGCAGCGCTACAGGGGGCCCAACCTACGAGCAGTACTTC. Translated, it gives CASSATGGPTYEQYF.

The chain has TRBV7-2 and TRBJ1-5; D is uncertain. V was shortened by 2 bases and J by 3 bases, with 5 bases between the two germline ends. The CDR3 sequence is 13 residues long. Germline loops: CDR1 SGHTA, CDR2 FQGNSA. The CDR3 here is CASSLSYNQPQHF. The CDR3 nucleotides are TGTGCCAGCAGCTTATCCTACAATCAGCCCCAGCATTTT.

The J gene is TRBJ2-5, the V gene TRBV5-1; a weak D match, TRBD2 (7 bases). V lost 4 bases and J lost 1, with 20 bases in between. CDR3 size: 17 residues. Germline V gene data show CDR1 as SGHRS and CDR2 as YFSETQ. Here the CDR3 DNA reads TGCGCCAGCAGCCCTATGTTTGGGGGCGGGGGCCAAGAGACCCAGTACTTC. This codes for CASSPMFGGGGQETQYF.

The chain has TRBV27 and TRBJ2-2; 7 bases fit TRBD2. V dropped 4 bases and J dropped 6; count of bases not matched to a gene: 17. The germline V gene encodes CDR1 MNHEY and CDR2 SMNVEV (reference sequence). The CDR3 has 18 residues. CDR3 region: CASSSPPPTSPIAGELFF. CDR3 in DNA: TGTGCCAGCAGTTCCCCTCCCCCGACTAGCCCGATCGCCGGGGAGCTGTTTTTT.

The rearrangement links TRBV7-9 to TRBJ2-7; TRBD2 matches at 7 bases. Unmatched junction bases numbered 4, after V lost 1 base and J lost 7 bases. Germline V gives CDR1 SEHNR, CDR2 FQNEAQ (reference sequence). The CDR3 contains 13 residues. Written as DNA, the CDR3 is TGTGCCAGCAGCTTAGTGGCTAGCGGAGAGCAGTACTTC. Its protein product is CASSLVASGEQYF. Drawing the rest from reference TRBV7-9 and TRBJ2-7, the complete variable domain is DTGVSQNPRHKITKRGQNVTFRCDPISEHNRLYWYRQTLGQGPEFLTYFQNEAQLEKSRLLSDRFSAERPKGSFSTLEIQRTEQGDSAMYLCASSLVASGEQYFGPGTRLTVT.

The chain uses TRBV10-3 and TRBJ2-2, with TRBD1 matching 7 bases. J gave up 2 bases and V 6 bases, and 6 bases lay outside the gene matches. The CDR3 has 15 residues. Germline V gives CDR1 ENHRY, CDR2 SYGVKD. The CDR3 DNA reads TGTGCCATCAGGACCGACAGGGTTAACACCGGGGAGCTGTTTTTT. As protein: CAIRTDRVNTGELFF.

The rearrangement uses TRBV5-4 and TRBJ2-1; 8 positions agree with TRBD1. The junction had 10 bases not matched to a gene; V was cut back by 7 bases and J by 7 bases. The CDR3 sequence is 14 residues long. Germline assignment: CDR1 SGHNT and CDR2 YYREEE (reference sequence). CDR3 sequence: CASATGTGGNEQFF. The CDR3 DNA reads TGTGCCAGCGCAACCGGGACAGGAGGGAATGAGCAGTTCTTC. Full variable domain (outside the CDR3, taken from reference TRBV5-4 and TRBJ2-1): ETGVTQSPTHLIKTRGQQVTLRCSSQSGHNTVSWYQQALGQGPQFIFQYYREEENGRGNFPPRFSGLQFPNYSSELNVNALELDDSALYLCASATGTGGNEQFFGPGTRLTVL.

This clone was counted many times. The CDR3 sequence is CASSDHRTANSNQPQHF. The CDR3 DNA follows: TGTGCCAGCAGTGACCACCGGACAGCTAATAGCAATCAGCCCCAGCATTTT. The rearrangement links TRBV6-1 to TRBJ1-5; D is possibly TRBD1 (6 bases). This CDR3 has 17 amino acids. Germline values: CDR1 MNHNS, CDR2 SASEGT. The V end lost 3 bases, the J end lost 0 bases, and 15 bases lay between the germline ends.

The chain links TRBV10-3 to TRBJ1-2, with 7 bases that match TRBD1. The germline CDR1 and CDR2 sequences are ENHRY and SYGVKD. V lost 0 bases to trimming and J lost 4 bases; unmatched junction nucleotides: 11. This CDR3 is built from 17 residues. The CDR3 DNA is TGTGCCATCAGTGAGTCGGCTCAACCGGGACAGCTCTATGGCTACACCTTC. It specifies CAISESAQPGQLYGYTF.

The CDR3: CASSWQGATHEQYF. Written as DNA, the CDR3 is TGCGCCAGCAGCTGGCAGGGGGCCACCCACGAGCAGTACTTC. The genes are TRBV5-1 and TRBJ2-7, with 8 bases fitting TRBD1. The CDR3 runs to 14 residues. The ends lost 3 bases at V and 5 bases at J; junction bases unmatched: 7. The germline gives CDR1 SGHRS, CDR2 YFSETQ.

Written as DNA, the CDR3 is TGTGCCAGCAGTCCCAGGGGGTTCGGGTCCACTGAAGCTTTCTTT. Encoded protein: CASSPRGFGSTEAFF. The rearrangement links TRBV27 to TRBJ1-1, with 7 bases fitting TRBD1. Trimming cost V 5 bases and J 4 bases; bases outside gene matches: 10. CDR1 MNHEY and CDR2 SMNVEV come from the germline V gene (reference sequence). The CDR3 sequence is 15 residues long.

The V and J genes are TRBV19 and TRBJ2-1; weak D call: TRBD2 (5 bases). V lost 1 base and J lost 8, with 6 bases in between. This CDR3 region has 12 residues. Per the germline V gene, CDR1 is LNHDA and CDR2 is SQIVND (reference sequence). In DNA, the CDR3 is TGTGCCAGTAGTATAGCGAGGGATGAGCAGTTCTTC. Its translation: CASSIARDEQFF. The variable domain in full, with the rest retrieved from reference TRBV19 and TRBJ2-1, is DGGITQSPKYLFRKEGQNVTLSCEQNLNHDAMYWYRQDPGQGLRLIYYSQIVNDFQKGDIAEGYSVSREKKESFPLTVTSAQKNPTAFYLCASSIARDEQFFGPGTRLTVL.

The table lists this clone with a count of one. The CDR3 spells CASSVRDTGVGDTQYF. The CDR3 coding sequence is TGCGCCAGCAGCGTCCGGGACACTGGGGTGGGAGATACGCAGTATTTT. This chain uses TRBV5-1 with TRBJ2-3; tentatively, D is TRBD1 (6 bases). Germline lookup yields CDR1 SGHRS and CDR2 YFSETQ. The CDR3 extends over 16 amino acids. The ends were cut back, 4 bases at V and 5 bases at J, with 20 bases in the middle.

This clone was seen a handful of times. The chain has TRBV6-5 and TRBJ1-6; 8 bases match TRBD1. Trimming cost V 9 bases and J 6 bases; bases outside gene matches: 10. Germline V gene data show CDR1 as MNHEY and CDR2 as SVGAGI. CDR3 length: 15 residues. The CDR3: CARARTGTGNSPLHF. CDR3 DNA sequence: TGTGCCAGGGCTAGGACAGGGACGGGTAATTCACCCCTCCACTTT.

V gene TRBV2 combines with J gene TRBJ1-2; D is unclear. Germline V gives CDR1 SNHLY, CDR2 FYNNEI. V dropped 3 bases and J dropped 11 bases, with 10 bases sitting between them. The CDR3 runs 11 residues. This CDR3 is CASSDQFQYTF. The CDR3 bases are TGTGCCAGCAGTGACCAGTTCCAGTACACCTTC.

V usage is TRBV14 and J usage is TRBJ2-2; the D gene is possibly TRBD1 (5 bases). Germline V CDR1 and CDR2: SGHDN, FVKESK. The CDR3 totals 14 residues. The V gene lost 4 bases and the J gene lost 6 bases, with 12 bases spanning the gap. CDR3 in DNA: TGTGCCAGCAGCCGCGATCAGGGATCCGGGGAGCTGTTTTTT. As protein: CASSRDQGSGELFF.